The 15 T cell receptor beta chains presented below share a single source sample, sequenced in a study of prognosis after radiotherapy for stage I lung cancer (dated by TCRdb to the early 2020s). Instrument used: Illumina HiSeq 3000. The TCR beta CDR3 region was amplified from genomic DNA by two rounds of multiplex PCR. The first PCR round used primers specific to each TRBV and TRBJ gene, with sequences filed in Chinese patent CN105087789A. The raw public reads went through TCRdb reprocessing: fastp at Q25, MiXCR clone calling, in-frame beta chains kept. Every entry covers one CDR3 protein and lists the most common genes and DNA from its rows. The sample table lists over 30,000 distinct CDR3 sequences, approximately 24% of them with a count of one. The ten largest make up 25% to 30% of the sample. Sequences were derived from PBMCs, sampled before or after stereotactic body radiation therapy (not recorded which). The receptors originated from a donor aged 50 or older with non-small cell lung cancer.

This clonotype was seen repeatedly, ten times or more. The CDR3 protein is CASSQTRKGTIGAGELFF. CDR3 DNA sequence: TGCGCCAGCAGCCAAACCAGAAAAGGGACAATTGGGGCCGGGGAGCTGTTTTTT. The genes are TRBV4-1 and TRBJ2-2; possibly TRBD1 for D (6 bases). CDR1 is MGHRA and CDR2 is YSYEKL in the germline V gene. Trimming stripped 2 bases from V and 6 bases from J, with 22 bases between. There are 18 residues in the CDR3.

Turning to this clonotype: One base separates it from a far larger clone, so it is likely a read error. The chain is built from TRBV7-2 and TRBJ2-2; TRBD1 aligns across 10 bases. Per germline, CDR1 SGHTA and CDR2 FQGNSA. CDR3 length: 16 residues. The CDR3, as DNA: TGTGCCAGCAGCCCTATGGGACAGGGGAACACCGGGGAGATGTTTTTT. Translating gives CASSPMGQGNTGEMFF.

This clonotype was detected many times. This chain connects TRBV12-3 or TRBV12-4 to TRBJ2-3, with TRBD2 identical over 11 bases. CDR3 length equals 15 residues. The V and J ends lost 6 bases and 2 bases, in that order; junction bases with no gene match: 4. The chain's CDR3 is CASRGTSGFTDTQYF. The CDR3 bases are TGTGCCAGCAGGGGGACTAGCGGCTTCACAGATACGCAGTATTTT.

This clonotype has ten or more counts. This rearrangement joins TRBV28 to TRBJ2-2; D remains ambiguous. Deletions cut 1 base from V and 1 base from J, with 10 bases between. The CDR3 runs to 16 residues. The germline gives CDR1 MDHEN, CDR2 SYDVKM. The CDR3 sequence: CASSLLGPVNTGELFF. The DNA for the CDR3 is TGTGCCAGCAGTTTATTAGGGCCTGTGAACACCGGGGAGCTGTTTTTT.

This clonotype was seen ten or more times. The V gene is TRBV7-3, the J gene TRBJ2-1, with 11 bases that match TRBD2. Losses at the gene ends were 5 bases for V and 6 bases for J; bases not matched to a gene: 6. This CDR3 spans 15 amino acids. Germline CDR1 SGHTA, CDR2 FQGTGA. CDR3 bases: TGTGCCAGCAGCCTACTAGCGGGAGATTTCAATGAGCAGTTCTTC. As protein: CASSLLAGDFNEQFF.

Concerning this clonotype itself: A much larger clone is a single base away; this may be a read error. The CDR3 nucleotides read TGTGCCAGCAGAGCCCCTCAGGGGGGAGAAAACATTCAGTACTTC. Amino acids: CASRAPQGGENIQYF. V usage is TRBV6-1 and J usage is TRBJ2-4, with a weak D call TRBD1 (7 bases). Deletions cut 6 bases from V and 5 bases from J, with 17 bases between. Germline CDR1 and CDR2: MNHNS and SASEGT. The CDR3 runs to 15 residues.

The rearrangement uses TRBV30 and TRBJ2-3, with D tentatively TRBD2 (6 bases). Looked up from germline, CDR1 is GTSNPN and CDR2 is SVGIG (reference sequence). V was clipped by 5 bases and J by 4 bases, with 19 bases between them. This CDR3 has 15 residues. The CDR3 region has the DNA TGTGCCTGGTCTCTCGGGGGAGGCCGCTCAGATACGCAGTATTTT. Translating gives CAWSLGGGRSDTQYF.

Details on this clonotype: Since the CDR3 does not end with the conserved phenylalanine or tryptophan, this likely comes from a read error. The chain couples TRBV5-1 to TRBJ2-2, with 7 positions matching TRBD2. CDR1 SGHRS and CDR2 YFSETQ come from the germline V gene. CDR3 size: 17 residues. Trimming cost V 2 bases and J 3 bases; bases outside gene matches: 10. Written as DNA, the CDR3 is TGCGCCAGCAGCTTCCCTAGCGGTGGGGCAGACACCGGGGAGCTGTTTCTT. Residues: CASSFPSGGADTGELFL.

The sample holds many counts of this clonotype. The J gene is TRBJ1-2, the V gene TRBV28; D unresolved. Germline V gene data show CDR1 as MDHEN and CDR2 as SYDVKM. The V gene lost 5 bases and the J gene lost 2 bases, with 9 bases spanning the gap. This CDR3 comprises 13 residues. The CDR3 protein is CASSVGLNYGYTF. The CDR3 nucleotides are TGTGCCAGCAGTGTCGGGTTGAACTATGGCTACACCTTC.

This clonotype was observed many times. The V call is TRBV19, the J call TRBJ1-5; the D is unclear. Trimming pared 3 bases from V and 2 bases from J, leaving 11 bases between. This CDR3 region has 15 residues. Per the germline V gene, CDR1 is LNHDA and CDR2 is SQIVND (reference sequence). CDR3 DNA sequence: TGTGCCAGTAGTATTCGTCCGGAGGGCAATCAGCCCCAGCATTTT. Translating it yields CASSIRPEGNQPQHF.

This clonotype appeared many times. J is TRBJ1-4 and V is TRBV6-2 or TRBV6-3; 7 positions agree with TRBD1. This CDR3 has 16 residues. Per the germline V gene, CDR1 is MNHEY and CDR2 is SVGEGT. V trimming: 8 bases; J trimming: 3 bases; junction bases outside the gene matches: 12. CDR3 loop: CASEFRRTGSNEKLFF. CDR3 DNA sequence: TGTGCCAGCGAGTTCAGAAGGACAGGCTCTAATGAAAAACTGTTTTTT.

This clonotype was seen many times. This chain links TRBV9 with TRBJ2-5, with 7 bases matching TRBD2. The CDR3 is 15 amino acids. Germline V gene data show CDR1 as SGDLS and CDR2 as YYNGEE. Trimming cost V 4 bases and J 2 bases; bases outside gene matches: 8. CDR3 in DNA: TGTGCCAGCAGCAAAAAAAGCGGGAATCAAGAGACCCAGTACTTC. Protein sequence: CASSKKSGNQETQYF.

In this sample, this clonotype turned up many times. The chain employs TRBV19 and TRBJ2-3; 8 bases match TRBD1. Germline V gives CDR1 LNHDA, CDR2 SQIVND (reference sequence). This CDR3 spans 16 amino acids. Unmatched junction bases numbered 9, after V lost 2 bases and J lost 5 bases. DNA for the CDR3: TGTGCCAGTAGTATATCGGGCGCAGGGGGCATAGATACGCAGTATTTT. Translation: CASSISGAGGIDTQYF.

This clonotype was picked up one time. One base separates it from a far larger clone, so it is likely a read error. The J gene is TRBJ1-6, the V gene TRBV6-4; D is undetermined. V was trimmed by 7 bases and J by 7 bases, leaving 11 bases between them. The CDR3 length is 13 residues. Germline CDR1 reads MRHNA; CDR2 reads SNTAGT. The CDR3 region has the DNA TGTGCCAGCACCCCGATAACAAATTCACCCCTCCACTTT. It encodes CASTPITNSPLHF.

The J gene is TRBJ2-2, the V gene TRBV30, with D maybe TRBD1 (5 bases). This CDR3 contains 13 residues. Trimming took off 5 bases at V and 4 bases at J, with 11 bases between the two ends. Per the germline V gene, CDR1 is GTSNPN and CDR2 is SVGIG (reference sequence). CDR3 DNA sequence: TGTGCCTGGTGTAGAACAGGCACCGGGGAGCTGTTTTTT. Protein: CAWCRTGTGELFF. The full variable domain, completed using reference TRBV30 and TRBJ2-2, is SQTIHQWPATLVQPVGSPLSLECTVEGTSNPNLYWYRQAAGRGLQLLFYSVGIGQISSEVPQNLSASRPQDRQFILSSKKLLLSDSGFYLCAWCRTGTGELFFGEGSRLTVL.